This section outlines one TCR beta chain sequence together with its context. The antigen is unknown. The source of the sample is a study of shared clonotypes between healthy human individuals. Sorted-subset replicate PCRs used roughly 210 ng of genomic DNA. This amount corresponded to 30,000 to 35,000 T cell genomes. Profiling relied on immunoSEQ multiplex PCR, and the TCRdb table lists in-frame clones only, not all of them. The table lists under 1,100,000 clones, 60% to 80% of them singletons. Overall study results and limits: The authors expected sequencing depth to affect clonotype sharing among donors. Memory subsets generally showed lower estimated richness than naive subsets.

Per the germline V gene, CDR1 is SGHTA and CDR2 is FQGNSA. V lost 5 bases to trimming and J lost 8 bases; unmatched junction nucleotides: 7. This CDR3 contains 13 residues. The sequencing input was memory CD4+ T cells sorted from blood. Subset meaning: CD45RA-negative fraction. The genes are TRBV7-2 and TRBJ2-3; 7 positions agree with TRBD1. The TCR comes from a man between 18 and 29 years old in good health. The CDR3 is CASSPRGQTTQYF. The CDR3 DNA follows: TGTGCCAGCAGCCCCCGGGGACAGACTACGCAGTATTTT. The complete variable domain, with remaining parts taken from reference TRBV7-2 and TRBJ2-3, reads GAGVSQSPSNKVTEKGKDVELRCDPISGHTALYWYRQSLGQGLEFLIYFQGNSAPDKSGLPSDRFSAERTGGSVSTLTIQRTQQEDSAVYLCASSPRGQTTQYFGPGTRLTVL.